The T cell receptor beta chain under discussion was sequenced for a study of blood T cell repertoires in COVID-19. The wider study: There were acute and convalescent COVID-19 samples, and they came from the United States, Italy and Spain.

In the original workflow: The assay estimated nucleated cells by amplifying reference gene primers. Repertoires were generated with immunoSEQ multiplex PCR, while TCRdb's copy carries only in-frame clones and drops some. V and J calls and clone size come straight from that table; D and trimming were deduced from the DNA. Of some 49,000 clones in the sample, over 75% were seen once. The V and J ends lost 6 bases and 0 bases respectively, with 15 bases between them. The germline CDR1 and CDR2 sequences are LNHDA and SQIVND (reference sequence). The CDR3 spans 16 residues. The sample holds a few counts of this clone.

The chain combines TRBV19 with TRBJ1-5, with D possibly matching TRBD1 (5 bases). Sequenced sample: peripheral blood. The sequence was obtained from a human donor in a cohort sampled during active COVID-19. CDR3 region: CASRPLGGDSNQPQHF. The CDR3, as DNA: TGTGCCAGTAGACCCTTAGGAGGGGATAGCAATCAGCCCCAGCATTTT.